This TCR beta chain came from a study of a mutant IDH1 vaccine in newly diagnosed glioma (dated by TCRdb to the early 2020s). For context, the study as a whole: Vaccination began 4-6 weeks after radiotherapy alone, or alongside temozolomide cycles in the chemotherapy-containing groups. For exploratory analyses, under 30 treated patients had longitudinal TCRB deep sequencing done wherever samples were available. Six visits were used for peripheral blood collection: V03 (baseline), V05, V07, V10, V12 and V13. Visit V12 was the week-35 safety follow-up and visit V13 was the week-47 end of study. Prior to enrollment, patients had been given standard therapy consisting of radiotherapy alone, temozolomide alone, or radiochemotherapy with temozolomide, with the combination given to most patients. Of the approximately 35 treated patients, approximately 62% were male and approximately 40% were female, and the mean age was 40.4 years.

This clone has only one observation. What antigen it recognizes has not been identified. Per-nucleotide qualities are absent, and no much larger clonotype sits a single base away. Within the sample, other DNA sequences also encode this same CDR3. This specimen's time point label, per the study, means: week 35, safety follow-up. Each vaccine dose was 300 ug of a 20-mer mutant IDH1 peptide in Montanide, given subcutaneously with topical imiquimod. Across visits V03 through V10, patients got a total of eight vaccinations, given in weeks 1, 3, 5, 7, 11, 15, 19 and 23. Donors had newly diagnosed WHO grade 3 or 4 IDH1-mutant astrocytomas with loss of nuclear ATRX. The samples were drawn from NOA16, a multicentre, single-arm, open-label phase I trial in Germany that tested a mutant IDH1 peptide vaccine in humans for the first time. Genomic DNA for TCRB sequencing was extracted from EDTA blood using the DNeasy Blood and Tissue Kit.

Reading from cysteine to phenylalanine, the CDR3 counts 13 amino acids. The only DNA kept is the CDR3, 39 bases in frame from the first base. Cut back by 3 bases and 2 bases, the V and J ends lie 7 bases apart. Reading the germline V gene gives CDR1 KGHSH and CDR2 LQKENI. Library generation was performed with the immunoSEQ multiplex PCR assay. The hsTCRB Kit was used according to the manufacturer's protocol to amplify rearranged TCR beta chain sequences. An Illumina MiSeq was used to sequence the TCRB libraries. The authors processed their data as follows. The kit vendor's proprietary platform handled demultiplexing, trimming and gene mapping. TCRdb took over this immuneACCESS table, retaining in-frame rearrangements with V and J assigned. Such tables are incomplete; in checked studies, under half of the missing clones stem from an unresolved V gene, and the remainder is unexplained. The V and J calls and clone size were taken over from that table, and D and trimming were inferred from the DNA. The sample table lists around 53,000 clones, 65% to 80% of them with a count of one. Roughly 6.2% of the sample is taken by the ten largest.

Beyond this particular receptor, the publication reports: Selection of PBMC samples for TCRB deep sequencing was based on availability. It was noted by the authors that analyses of patient blood samples could not be reproduced owing to sample limitations. Immune responses induced by the vaccine were seen in over 90% of patients across multiple MHC alleles. No apparent relationship was observed between pseudoprogression and alterations in the top peripheral T cell clonotypes detected by TCRB sequencing.

This chain is built from TRBV18 and TRBJ1-1; confidence is insufficient to name the D gene. This receptor was identified in a man in his forties with glioma. This material consisted of PBMCs, taken from a glioma patient whose treatment included an IDH1 peptide vaccine. The nucleotide sequence reads as follows: TGTGCCAGCTCACCGGGCGTTAACACTGAAGCTTTCTTT. Its protein is CASSPGVNTEAFF.